A selection of T cell receptor beta chains follows, all from one sample in a study of control samples from healthy donors and cancer patients. TCRdb's copy holds only in-frame clones and misses some; the assay was immunoSEQ multiplex PCR. This table has 65,000 to 85,000 clones, roughly 90% appearing once. Input material: PBMCs. Receptors were obtained from a woman in her forties or fifties with colorectal cancer. Both conserved end residues are part of each CDR3. A D gene is named only where the DNA matches it firmly. Size is stated for part of the rows, as once, few or many counts, or as a class when the clone is expanded.

abundance	d_gene	v_gene	j_gene	CDR3aa	CDR3nt
.	TRBD1	TRBV18	TRBJ1-1	CASSEQGMWTEAFF	TGTGCCAGCTCAGAACAGGGGATGTGGACTGAAGCTTTCTTT
.	TRBD2	TRBV19	TRBJ2-3	CASSTKLAGGLDTQYF	TGTGCCAGTAGTACTAAACTAGCGGGGGGTTTGGATACGCAGTATTTT
.	.	TRBV27	TRBJ2-2	CASRRDSRDGELFF	TGTGCCAGTCGACGGGACTCCCGGGACGGGGAGCTGTTTTTT
.	.	TRBV5-1	TRBJ1-3	CASSLGHEGNTIYF	TGCGCCAGCAGCTTGGGGCATGAGGGAAACACCATATATTTT
.	TRBD2	TRBV13	TRBJ2-3	CASSLAPMRGGTDTQYF	TGTGCCAGCAGCTTAGCCCCTATGCGGGGGGGGACAGATACGCAGTATTTT
once	.	TRBV30	TRBJ1-1	CAWSVWLDTEAFF	TGTGCCTGGAGTGTATGGTTGGACACTGAAGCTTTCTTT
.	TRBD2	TRBV7-3	TRBJ2-3	CASSLGGGLADTQYF	TGTGCCAGCAGCTTAGGCGGGGGGTTAGCAGATACGCAGTATTTT
few	.	TRBV7-9	TRBJ1-1	CASSLGQANTEAFF	TGTGCCAGCAGCTTAGGACAGGCGAACACTGAAGCTTTCTTT
.	.	TRBV4-1	TRBJ1-1	CASSLSGGTEAFF	TGCGCCAGCAGCCTTAGTGGAGGGACTGAAGCTTTCTTT
once	TRBD2	TRBV7-3	TRBJ2-2	CASSSNSLAGNTGELFF	TGTGCCAGCAGCTCGAATTCACTAGCGGGGAACACCGGGGAGCTGTTTTTT
.	.	TRBV19	TRBJ2-2	CASGKAGGTGELFF	TGTGCCAGTGGGAAGGCAGGGGGGACCGGGGAGCTGTTTTTT
.	TRBD1	TRBV5-4	TRBJ1-2	CASSLAGQIYGYTF	TGTGCCAGCAGCTTGGCGGGACAGATCTATGGCTACACCTTC
.	.	TRBV7-2	TRBJ2-2	CASSSTTTGELFF	TGTGCCAGCAGCTCCACAACCACCGGGGAGCTGTTTTTT
.	TRBD1	TRBV24-1	TRBJ2-2	CATSWTGGTGELFF	TGTGCCACCAGTTGGACAGGGGGCACCGGGGAGCTGTTTTTT
once	.	TRBV9	TRBJ1-2	CASSQDQGVYGYTF	TGTGCCAGCAGCCAAGACCAAGGGGTGTATGGCTACACCTTC
.	.	TRBV28	TRBJ1-5	CASSPTGIRQPQHF	TGTGCCAGCAGTCCTACAGGGATTCGTCAGCCCCAGCATTTT
.	.	TRBV3-1/TRBV3-2	TRBJ1-2	CASSPRTVNYGYTF	TGTGCCAGCAGCCCACGGACGGTCAACTATGGCTACACCTTC
.	.	TRBV5-5	TRBJ1-6	CASSLDGRINSPLHF	TGTGCCAGCAGCTTGGACGGCAGGATTAATTCACCCCTCCACTTT
.	.	TRBV6-5	TRBJ2-5	CASRKQGSETQYF	TGTGCCAGCAGAAAACAGGGTTCGGAGACCCAGTACTTC
.	.	TRBV21-1	TRBJ1-2	CASSKSGFYGYTF	TGTGCCAGCAGCAAGTCTGGGTTCTATGGCTACACCTTC
.	.	TRBV7-9	TRBJ1-1	CASSKTPNTEAFF	TGTGCCAGCAGCAAGACACCGAACACTGAAGCTTTCTTT